A selection of T cell receptor beta chains follows, all from one sample in a study of monozygotic twins with inflammatory bowel disease. TCRdb reanalyzed the 5' RACE reads and collapses them to one entry per CDR3 protein, without DNA. Its clone listing holds roughly 320,000 distinct CDR3 sequences. Input material: blood. These receptors were obtained from a human donor with ulcerative colitis or Crohn's disease, or a healthy co-twin of an affected twin (not recorded which). The CDR3 runs from the conserved cysteine through the conserved F or W. Fields, in order: J gene, V gene, CDR3 length, CDR3 protein.

J gene: TRBJ2-2; V gene: TRBV29-1; CDR3 length: 15; CDR3 protein: CSVDRDRALSGELFF
J gene: TRBJ1-1; V gene: TRBV28; CDR3 length: 13; CDR3 protein: CASSLPPPGEAFF
J gene: TRBJ2-3; V gene: TRBV27; CDR3 length: 15; CDR3 protein: CASSFLRQITDTQYF
J gene: TRBJ2-2; V gene: TRBV3-1; CDR3 length: 17; CDR3 protein: CASSPPGGGRRTGELFF
J gene: TRBJ2-7; V gene: TRBV29-1; CDR3 length: 15; CDR3 protein: CNVDDLTGFSYEQYF
J gene: TRBJ2-7; V gene: TRBV28; CDR3 length: 15; CDR3 protein: CASSSGTSRMVEQYF
J gene: TRBJ1-1; V gene: TRBV6-1; CDR3 length: 16; CDR3 protein: CASTLRDRGLGTEAFF
J gene: TRBJ1-3; V gene: TRBV27; CDR3 length: 12; CDR3 protein: CASGPSGNTIYF
J gene: TRBJ2-7; V gene: TRBV4-3; CDR3 length: 16; CDR3 protein: CASSQDGWSTVLEQYF
J gene: TRBJ2-3; V gene: TRBV9; CDR3 length: 15; CDR3 protein: CASSARWFSTDTQYF
J gene: TRBJ2-1; V gene: TRBV30; CDR3 length: 12; CDR3 protein: CAWGPGGAEQFF
J gene: TRBJ2-1; V gene: TRBV7-2; CDR3 length: 17; CDR3 protein: CASSLGSTAGSYNEQFF
J gene: TRBJ1-5; V gene: TRBV20-1; CDR3 length: 14; CDR3 protein: CSASTRRDLGPQHF
J gene: TRBJ1-6; V gene: TRBV6-1; CDR3 length: 15; CDR3 protein: CASSPIGAYNSPLHF
J gene: TRBJ2-3; V gene: TRBV10-3; CDR3 length: 14; CDR3 protein: CAISSGLGTDTQYF
J gene: TRBJ2-7; V gene: TRBV5-1; CDR3 length: 15; CDR3 protein: CASSQQGTGPYEQYF
J gene: TRBJ2-1; V gene: TRBV6-2/TRBV6-3; CDR3 length: 14; CDR3 protein: CASNRAYSYNEQFF
J gene: TRBJ1-1; V gene: TRBV19; CDR3 length: 14; CDR3 protein: CASSITGYNTEAFF
J gene: TRBJ1-4; V gene: TRBV4-2; CDR3 length: 18; CDR3 protein: CASSFHATGEATNEKLFF
J gene: TRBJ2-1; V gene: TRBV6-5; CDR3 length: 13; CDR3 protein: CASSRDHYNEQFF
J gene: TRBJ2-2; V gene: TRBV10-3; CDR3 length: 16; CDR3 protein: CAISQQGLANTGELFF
J gene: TRBJ2-7; V gene: TRBV4-3; CDR3 length: 14; CDR3 protein: CASSQDMKNYEQYF
J gene: TRBJ1-2; V gene: TRBV19; CDR3 length: 18; CDR3 protein: CASKHSQHWDRSFYGYTF
J gene: TRBJ2-7; V gene: TRBV7-2; CDR3 length: 13; CDR3 protein: CASSFTGSYEQYF
J gene: TRBJ2-7; V gene: TRBV21-1; CDR3 length: 16; CDR3 protein: CASSKATSGKKYEQYF
J gene: TRBJ2-3; V gene: TRBV4-1; CDR3 length: 15; CDR3 protein: CASSQDGFSTDTQYF
J gene: TRBJ2-5; V gene: TRBV12-3/TRBV12-4; CDR3 length: 17; CDR3 protein: CASSLALSGGSLETQYF
J gene: TRBJ2-2; V gene: TRBV27; CDR3 length: 16; CDR3 protein: CASSFQISRATGELFF
J gene: TRBJ1-3; V gene: TRBV20-1; CDR3 length: 13; CDR3 protein: CSASSETGNTIYF
J gene: TRBJ1-1; V gene: TRBV4-3; CDR3 length: 15; CDR3 protein: CASSRGDSENTEAFF
J gene: TRBJ1-6; V gene: TRBV6-1; CDR3 length: 13; CDR3 protein: CASSEPGKSPLHF
J gene: TRBJ2-1; V gene: TRBV18; CDR3 length: 13; CDR3 protein: CASSPGTSAEQFF
J gene: TRBJ2-1; V gene: TRBV15; CDR3 length: 15; CDR3 protein: CATSRSGTGKNEQFF
J gene: TRBJ2-1; V gene: TRBV5-4; CDR3 length: 11; CDR3 protein: CASSLGRERFF
J gene: TRBJ1-1; V gene: TRBV7-3; CDR3 length: 13; CDR3 protein: CASSPTSQVLAFF
J gene: TRBJ1-6; V gene: TRBV7-9; CDR3 length: 13; CDR3 protein: CASKGIDNSPLHF
J gene: TRBJ1-2; V gene: TRBV9; CDR3 length: 12; CDR3 protein: CASSVYKGGYTF
J gene: TRBJ2-3; V gene: TRBV7-9; CDR3 length: 12; CDR3 protein: CASSYAQVTQYF
J gene: TRBJ1-1; V gene: TRBV28; CDR3 length: 17; CDR3 protein: CASSFGLRGRTNTEAFF
J gene: TRBJ1-2; V gene: TRBV3-1; CDR3 length: 16; CDR3 protein: CASIPFEGRGFEGYTF
J gene: TRBJ1-1; V gene: TRBV7-2; CDR3 length: 15; CDR3 protein: CASSLGGWRDTEAFF
J gene: TRBJ1-6; V gene: TRBV6-2/TRBV6-3; CDR3 length: 15; CDR3 protein: CASINPGTGNSPLHF
J gene: TRBJ2-5; V gene: TRBV28; CDR3 length: 14; CDR3 protein: CASSLPNRRETQYF
J gene: TRBJ2-5; V gene: TRBV20-1; CDR3 length: 11; CDR3 protein: CSASQTKTQYF
J gene: TRBJ1-4; V gene: TRBV2; CDR3 length: 15; CDR3 protein: CASSERYGVGDKLFF
J gene: TRBJ2-4; V gene: TRBV10-3; CDR3 length: 15; CDR3 protein: CAISEGETKASGRYF
J gene: TRBJ2-7; V gene: TRBV7-2; CDR3 length: 14; CDR3 protein: CASSLAQVASEQYF
J gene: TRBJ2-3; V gene: TRBV6-5; CDR3 length: 13; CDR3 protein: CASGGGLQTTQYF
J gene: TRBJ2-2; V gene: TRBV5-1; CDR3 length: 14; CDR3 protein: CASSLVPHQGELFF
J gene: TRBJ1-5; V gene: TRBV7-2; CDR3 length: 15; CDR3 protein: CASSEQDGGNQPQHF
J gene: TRBJ2-1; V gene: TRBV5-1; CDR3 length: 13; CDR3 protein: CASTRGGYNEQFF